A single sample gave rise to the 7 T cell receptor beta chains below, sequenced in a study of vaccination effects on CD4 cells after COVID-19. Here immunoSEQ multiplex PCR was the method, and the copy in TCRdb shows in-frame clones only, minus some. The sample lists approximately 15,000 clones, around 70% occurring once. Before sequencing took place, the ViraFEST assay used viral peptide pools to expand antigen-specific CD4+ T cells. A roughly 10-day culture period preceded the isolation of CD4+ T cells. It was between March and December 2020 that the person had a SARS-CoV-2 infection confirmed by PCR. As their vaccination, participants received two doses of either BNT162b2 or mRNA-1273. Their target antigens are unknown. Sequences were derived from CD4+ T cells from PBMCs cultured with SARS-CoV-2 spike peptides, sampled after COVID-19 vaccination. These receptors came from a human donor who had a prior SARS-CoV-2 infection.

The V call is TRBV7-9, the J call TRBJ2-5, with D maybe TRBD1 (6 bases). The V gene lost 0 bases and the J gene lost 7 bases, with 15 bases spanning the gap. Germline-derived CDR1 and CDR2 are SEHNR and FQNEAQ (reference sequence). The CDR3 sequence is 15 residues long. The CDR3: CASSLAIDRLGTQYF. DNA for the CDR3: TGTGCCAGCAGCTTAGCTATCGACAGGCTAGGGACCCAGTACTTC.

A remark on this clone: One end of the junction does not line up with germline, which may come from a read error. The gene calls are TRBV2 and TRBJ1-6; possibly TRBD1 for D (6 bases). Germline V lookup: CDR1 SNHLY, CDR2 FYNNEI. This CDR3 contains 13 residues. CDR3 DNA: TGTGCCAGCAGCGAAGACAGGCGGACACCCCTCCACTTT. Protein product: CASSEDRRTPLHF.

Notes on this clone: At one of its ends the junction is not consistent with the germline gene, which may arise from a read error. This chain links TRBV18 with TRBJ2-7; no clear D. Germline loops: CDR1 KGHSH, CDR2 LQKENI. This CDR3 is built from 11 residues. The CDR3 is CASSPSNEQYF. As DNA, the CDR3 is TGTGCCAGCTCACCCTCCAACGAGCAGTACTTC.

The chain recombines TRBV19 with TRBJ1-2; the D is unclear. The CDR3 loop spans 14 amino acids. Trimming took 3 bases from V and 2 from J, leaving 10 bases between them. The germline V gene has CDR1 LNHDA and CDR2 SQIVND (reference sequence). CDR3 bases: TGTGCCAGTAGTATCGGCCTTCTGAACTATGGCTACACCTTC. This translates into CASSIGLLNYGYTF. Using reference TRBV19 and TRBJ1-2 for the parts outside the CDR3, the full variable domain is DGGITQSPKYLFRKEGQNVTLSCEQNLNHDAMYWYRQDPGQGLRLIYYSQIVNDFQKGDIAEGYSVSREKKESFPLTVTSAQKNPTAFYLCASSIGLLNYGYTFGSGTRLTVV.

The J gene is TRBJ2-3, the V gene TRBV7-9; possibly TRBD2 for D (5 bases). The CDR3 loop spans 14 amino acids. In germline, CDR1 is SEHNR, CDR2 FQNEAQ (reference sequence). The germline V and J ends were trimmed by 5 bases and 6 bases, with 15 bases remaining between them. The CDR3: CASSPGWSSDTQYF. The CDR3, as DNA: TGTGCCAGCAGCCCGGGGTGGAGTTCGGATACGCAGTATTTT.

This chain links TRBV5-1 with TRBJ1-4; D perhaps matches TRBD1 (6 bases). V lost 3 bases, J lost 0 bases, and 9 bases lay in between. CDR1 and CDR2 (germline): SGHRS, YFSETQ. CDR3 length: 15 residues. The CDR3: CASSSEGATNEKLFF. The CDR3 nucleotides are TGCGCCAGCAGCTCGGAGGGGGCAACTAATGAAAAACTGTTTTTT.

In its sample, this clone ranks as large. The genes are TRBV11-2 and TRBJ1-2; D call uncertain. CDR3 length equals 15 residues. V lost 4 bases and J lost 5, with 17 bases in between. Germline V CDR1 and CDR2: SGHAT, FQNNGV. The CDR3 region is CASSSRKNLIYGYTF. The DNA for the CDR3 is TGTGCCAGCAGCTCCAGGAAGAACTTAATTTATGGCTACACCTTC.